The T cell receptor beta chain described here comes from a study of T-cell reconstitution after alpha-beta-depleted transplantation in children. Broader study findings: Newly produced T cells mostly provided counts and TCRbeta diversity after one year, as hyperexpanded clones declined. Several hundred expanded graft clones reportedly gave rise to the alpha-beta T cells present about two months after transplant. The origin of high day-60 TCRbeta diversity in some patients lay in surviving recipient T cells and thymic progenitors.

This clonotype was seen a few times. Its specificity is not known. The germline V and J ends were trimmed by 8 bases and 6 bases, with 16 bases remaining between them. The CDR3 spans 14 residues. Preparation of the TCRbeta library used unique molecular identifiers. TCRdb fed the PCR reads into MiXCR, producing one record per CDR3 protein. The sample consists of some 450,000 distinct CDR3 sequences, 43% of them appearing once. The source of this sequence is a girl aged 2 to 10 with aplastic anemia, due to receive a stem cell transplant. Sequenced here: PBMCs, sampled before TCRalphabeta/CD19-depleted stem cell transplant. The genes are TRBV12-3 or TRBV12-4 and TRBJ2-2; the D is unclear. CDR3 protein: CASQGPVWAGELFF. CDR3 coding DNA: TGTGCCAGCCAAGGCCCCGTATGGGCCGGGGAGCTGTTTTTT.